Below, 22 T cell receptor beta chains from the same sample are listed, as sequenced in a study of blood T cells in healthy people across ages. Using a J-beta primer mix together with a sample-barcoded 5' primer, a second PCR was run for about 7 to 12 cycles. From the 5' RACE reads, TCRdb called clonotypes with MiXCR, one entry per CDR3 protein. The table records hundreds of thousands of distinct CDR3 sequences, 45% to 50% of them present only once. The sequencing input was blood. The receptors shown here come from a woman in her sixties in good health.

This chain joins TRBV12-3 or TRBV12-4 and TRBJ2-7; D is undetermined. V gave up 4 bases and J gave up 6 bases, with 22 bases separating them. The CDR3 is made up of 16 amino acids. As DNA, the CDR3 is TGTGCCAGCAGTTCTCATCCGGAAGCTCCCTCGGGCGAGCAGTACTTC. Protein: CASSSHPEAPSGEQYF.

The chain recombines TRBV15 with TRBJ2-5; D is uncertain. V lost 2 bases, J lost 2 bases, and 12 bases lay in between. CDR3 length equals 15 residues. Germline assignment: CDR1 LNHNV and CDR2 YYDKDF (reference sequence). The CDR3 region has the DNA TGTGCCACCAGCAGATCACCACAGAGACAAGAGACCCAGTACTTC. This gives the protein CATSRSPQRQETQYF. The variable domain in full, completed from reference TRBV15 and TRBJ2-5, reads DAMVIQNPRYQVTQFGKPVTLSCSQTLNHNVMYWYQQKSSQAPKLLFHYYDKDFNNEADTPDNFQSRRPNTSFCFLDIRSPGLGDTAMYLCATSRSPQRQETQYFGPGTRLLVL.

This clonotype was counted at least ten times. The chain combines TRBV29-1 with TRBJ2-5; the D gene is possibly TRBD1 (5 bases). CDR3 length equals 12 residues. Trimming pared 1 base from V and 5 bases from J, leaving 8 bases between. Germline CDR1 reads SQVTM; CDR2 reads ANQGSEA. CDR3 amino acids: CSVEGGRETQYF. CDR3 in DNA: TGCAGCGTTGAAGGGGGCAGGGAGACCCAGTACTTC. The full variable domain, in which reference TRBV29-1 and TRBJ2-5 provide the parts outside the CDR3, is SAVISQKPSRDICQRGTSLTIQCQVDSQVTMMFWYRQQPGQSLTLIATANQGSEATYESGFVIDKFPISRPNLTFSTLTVSNMSPEDSSIYLCSVEGGRETQYFGPGTRLLVL.

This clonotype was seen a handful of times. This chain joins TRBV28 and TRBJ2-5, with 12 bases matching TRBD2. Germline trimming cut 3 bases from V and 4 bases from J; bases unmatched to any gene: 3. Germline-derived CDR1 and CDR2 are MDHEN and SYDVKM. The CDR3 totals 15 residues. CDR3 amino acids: CASSFGLAGRETQYF. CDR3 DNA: TGTGCCAGCAGTTTCGGACTAGCGGGACGAGAGACCCAGTACTTC.

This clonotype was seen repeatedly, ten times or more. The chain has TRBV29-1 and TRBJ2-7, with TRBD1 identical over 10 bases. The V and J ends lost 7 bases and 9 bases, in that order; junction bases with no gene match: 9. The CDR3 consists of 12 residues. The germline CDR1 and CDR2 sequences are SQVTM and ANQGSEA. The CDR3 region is CSAGGQGFGQYF. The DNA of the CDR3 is TGCAGCGCCGGGGGACAGGGGTTTGGGCAGTACTTC.

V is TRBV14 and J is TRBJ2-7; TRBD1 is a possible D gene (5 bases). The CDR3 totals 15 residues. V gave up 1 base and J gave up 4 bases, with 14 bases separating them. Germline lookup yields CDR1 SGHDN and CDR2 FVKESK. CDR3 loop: CASSQGRGGSYEQYF. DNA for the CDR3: TGTGCCAGCAGCCAAGGAAGGGGCGGCTCATACGAGCAGTACTTC.

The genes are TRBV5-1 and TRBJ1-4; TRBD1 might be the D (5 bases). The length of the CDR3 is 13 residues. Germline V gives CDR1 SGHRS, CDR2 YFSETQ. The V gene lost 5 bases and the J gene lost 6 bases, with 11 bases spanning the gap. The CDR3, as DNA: TGCGCCAGCAGTCACGGACAACATGAAAAACTGTTTTTT. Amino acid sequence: CASSHGQHEKLFF.

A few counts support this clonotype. The chain's CDR3 is CASSLEGGTQPQHF. For the CDR3, the DNA is TGCGCCAGCAGCTTGGAGGGTGGGACCCAGCCCCAGCATTTT. This chain links TRBV5-1 with TRBJ1-5; a possible D gene is TRBD1 (5 bases). V shed 0 bases and J shed 7 bases, with 11 bases lying between them. CDR3 length equals 14 residues. Germline V CDR1 and CDR2: SGHRS, YFSETQ.

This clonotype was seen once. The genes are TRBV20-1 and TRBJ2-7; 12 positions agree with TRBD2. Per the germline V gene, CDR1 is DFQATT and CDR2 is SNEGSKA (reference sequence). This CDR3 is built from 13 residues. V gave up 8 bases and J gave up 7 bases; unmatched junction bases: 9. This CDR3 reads CSQTSGSIDEQYF. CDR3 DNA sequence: TGCAGTCAGACTAGCGGGAGTATCGATGAGCAGTACTTC.

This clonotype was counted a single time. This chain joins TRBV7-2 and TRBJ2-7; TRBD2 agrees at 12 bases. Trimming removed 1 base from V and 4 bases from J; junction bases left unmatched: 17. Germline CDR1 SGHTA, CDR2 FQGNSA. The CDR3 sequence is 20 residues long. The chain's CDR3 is CASSLVTLSPTSGRRYEQYF. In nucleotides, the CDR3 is TGTGCCAGCAGCTTAGTAACCCTTTCCCCAACTAGCGGGAGGAGGTACGAGCAGTACTTC.

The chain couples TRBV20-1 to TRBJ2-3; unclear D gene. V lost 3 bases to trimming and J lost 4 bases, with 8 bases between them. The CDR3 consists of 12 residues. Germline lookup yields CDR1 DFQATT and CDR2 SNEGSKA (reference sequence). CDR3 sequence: CSASRRADTQYF. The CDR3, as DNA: TGCAGTGCTAGTCGTCGGGCAGATACGCAGTATTTT.

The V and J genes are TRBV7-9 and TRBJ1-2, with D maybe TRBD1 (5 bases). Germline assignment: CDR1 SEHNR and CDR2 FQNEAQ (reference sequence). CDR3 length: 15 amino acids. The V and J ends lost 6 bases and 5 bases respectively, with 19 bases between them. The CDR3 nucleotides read TGTGCCAGCAGAGCTCCTTCGGGGCGAGGATATGGCTACACCTTC. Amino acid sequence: CASRAPSGRGYGYTF.

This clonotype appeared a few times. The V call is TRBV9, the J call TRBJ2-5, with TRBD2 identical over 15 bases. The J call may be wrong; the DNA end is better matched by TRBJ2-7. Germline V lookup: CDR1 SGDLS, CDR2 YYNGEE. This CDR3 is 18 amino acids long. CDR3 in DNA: TGTGCCAGCAGCGGACCGGGACTAGCGGGAGGAAACTCCTACGAGCAGTACTTC. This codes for CASSGPGLAGGNSYEQYF.

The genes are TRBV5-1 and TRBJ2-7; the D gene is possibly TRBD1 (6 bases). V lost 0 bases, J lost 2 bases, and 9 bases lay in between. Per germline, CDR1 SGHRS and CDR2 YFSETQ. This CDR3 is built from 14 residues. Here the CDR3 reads CASSLVGQPYEQYF. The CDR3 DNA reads TGCGCCAGCAGCTTGGTCGGACAGCCCTACGAGCAGTACTTC.

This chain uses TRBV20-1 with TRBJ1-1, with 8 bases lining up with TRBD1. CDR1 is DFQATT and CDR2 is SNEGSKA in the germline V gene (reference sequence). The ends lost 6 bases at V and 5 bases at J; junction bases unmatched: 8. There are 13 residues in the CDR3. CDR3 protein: CSAQDRDLTEAFF. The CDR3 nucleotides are TGCAGTGCCCAGGACAGGGATTTGACTGAAGCTTTCTTT.

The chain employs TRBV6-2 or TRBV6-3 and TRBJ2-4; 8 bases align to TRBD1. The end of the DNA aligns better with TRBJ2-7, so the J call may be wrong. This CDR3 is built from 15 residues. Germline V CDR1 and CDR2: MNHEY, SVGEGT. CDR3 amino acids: CASSQDPDRAYEQYF. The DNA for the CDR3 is TGTGCCAGCAGTCAAGACCCGGACAGGGCCTACGAGCAGTACTTC.

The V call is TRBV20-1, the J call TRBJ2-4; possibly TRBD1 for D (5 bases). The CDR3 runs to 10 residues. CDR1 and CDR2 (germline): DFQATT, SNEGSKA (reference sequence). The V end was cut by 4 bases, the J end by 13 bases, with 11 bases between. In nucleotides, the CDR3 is TGCAGTGCTACCTACGCAGGGCAGTACTTC. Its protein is CSATYAGQYF.

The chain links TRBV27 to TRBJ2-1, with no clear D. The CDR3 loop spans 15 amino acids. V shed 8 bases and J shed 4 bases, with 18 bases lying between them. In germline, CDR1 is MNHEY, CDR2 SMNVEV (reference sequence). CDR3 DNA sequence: TGTGCCAGCGGACGATTAGGACCCCAGTACAATGAGCAGTTCTTC. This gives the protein CASGRLGPQYNEQFF.

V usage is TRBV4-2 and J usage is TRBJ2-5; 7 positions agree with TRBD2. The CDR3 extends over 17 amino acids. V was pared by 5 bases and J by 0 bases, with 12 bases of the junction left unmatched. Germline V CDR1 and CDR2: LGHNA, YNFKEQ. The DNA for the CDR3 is TGTGCCAGCAGCAGGGCGGGAGAGCGCCAACACCAAGAGACCCAGTACTTC. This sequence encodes CASSRAGERQHQETQYF.

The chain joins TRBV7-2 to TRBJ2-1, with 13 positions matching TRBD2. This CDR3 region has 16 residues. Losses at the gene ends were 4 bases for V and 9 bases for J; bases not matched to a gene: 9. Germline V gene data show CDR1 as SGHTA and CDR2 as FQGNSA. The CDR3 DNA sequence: TGTGCCAGCAGCTCCCGACTAGCGGGAGGCCATCGTGAGCAGTTCTTC. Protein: CASSSRLAGGHREQFF.

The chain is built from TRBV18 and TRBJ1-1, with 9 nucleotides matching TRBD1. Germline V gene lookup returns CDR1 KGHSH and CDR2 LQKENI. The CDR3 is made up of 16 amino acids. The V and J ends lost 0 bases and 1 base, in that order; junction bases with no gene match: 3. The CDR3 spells CASSPPTGQGNTEAFF. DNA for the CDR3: TGTGCCAGCTCACCACCGACGGGACAGGGGAACACTGAAGCTTTCTTT. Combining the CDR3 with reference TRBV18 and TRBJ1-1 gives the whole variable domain NAGVMQNPRHLVRRRGQEARLRCSPMKGHSHVYWYRQLPEEGLKFMVYLQKENIIDESGMPKERFSAEFPKEGPSILRIQQVVRGDSAAYFCASSPPTGQGNTEAFFGQGTRLTVV.

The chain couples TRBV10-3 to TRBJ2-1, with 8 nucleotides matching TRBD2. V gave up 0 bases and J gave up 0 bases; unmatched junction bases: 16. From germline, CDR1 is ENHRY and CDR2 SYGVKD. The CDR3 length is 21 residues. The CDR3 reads CAISESRTSPRRVGSYNEQFF. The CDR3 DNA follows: TGTGCCATCAGTGAGTCTCGGACTAGCCCTCGTCGGGTTGGCTCCTACAATGAGCAGTTCTTC.